This entry is about one TCR beta chain. Its antigen remains unknown. The CDR3 is 12 residues long. Unmatched junction bases numbered 2, after V lost 5 bases and J lost 7 bases. CDR1 and CDR2 from the germline V gene are SGHVS and FQNEAQ. This sample stems from a study of lymphopenia after photon versus proton radiotherapy. Study-wide findings and caveats: Only patients who died were analyzed for survival; proton advantage is unproven. Under photons, naive T cells and diversity fell while effector/memory populations rose.

Clones were read by immunoSEQ multiplex PCR, and TCRdb kept only the in-frame ones, dropping some. Among roughly 30,000 clones listed, 80% to 90% were seen once. The clonotype originates from a woman aged 60 to 75 with cholangiocarcinoma. Some clones in this sample may be carry-over from other donors' samples. J is TRBJ1-2 and V is TRBV7-8; TRBD1 matches at 9 bases. The input for sequencing was peripheral blood, taken from a patient treated with proton-based radiotherapy. Here the CDR3 DNA reads TGTGCCAGCAGCCCACAGGGGGCTGGCTACACCTTC. Translated, it gives CASSPQGAGYTF.